This T cell receptor beta chain was sequenced in a study of blood T cell repertoires in COVID-19. About the study: Some COVID-19 samples were acute and others convalescent; all came from the United States, Italy and Spain.

Germline V lookup: CDR1 SGHRS, CDR2 YFSETQ. The CDR3 is 15 residues long. With V trimmed by 3 bases and J by 2 bases, 8 bases remained unmatched. The assay was immunoSEQ multiplex PCR, and TCRdb's table has in-frame clones only and misses some. Here the sample spans just over 150,000 clones, roughly 80% being singletons. V and J are TRBV5-1 and TRBJ2-7; 7 bases align to TRBD1. The TCR sequence derives from a woman in her forties with COVID-19, enrolled during active disease. Sequenced sample: peripheral blood. CDR3 loop: CASSSGTAVAYEQYF. CDR3 coding DNA: TGCGCCAGCAGCTCCGGGACAGCTGTAGCCTACGAGCAGTACTTC.